This T cell receptor beta chain was obtained from a study of T cell changes during pregnancy in multiple sclerosis. Germline lookup yields CDR1 LGHNA and CDR2 YNFKEQ. The CDR3 sequence is 15 residues long. Trimming took 0 bases from V and 3 from J; bases not matched to a gene: 4. This clone showed up just once. Clones were read by immunoSEQ multiplex PCR, and TCRdb kept only the in-frame ones, dropping some. Of tens of thousands of clones in the sample, about 93% were seen once. The specimen was peripheral blood, collected in the third trimester of pregnancy. The source is a female donor with multiple sclerosis, enrolled in a pregnancy study. The chain uses TRBV4-2 and TRBJ2-5, with 7 positions matching TRBD1. CDR3 in amino acids: CASSQEGTGEETQYF. CDR3 DNA: TGTGCCAGCAGCCAAGAAGGTACAGGGGAAGAGACCCAGTACTTC.